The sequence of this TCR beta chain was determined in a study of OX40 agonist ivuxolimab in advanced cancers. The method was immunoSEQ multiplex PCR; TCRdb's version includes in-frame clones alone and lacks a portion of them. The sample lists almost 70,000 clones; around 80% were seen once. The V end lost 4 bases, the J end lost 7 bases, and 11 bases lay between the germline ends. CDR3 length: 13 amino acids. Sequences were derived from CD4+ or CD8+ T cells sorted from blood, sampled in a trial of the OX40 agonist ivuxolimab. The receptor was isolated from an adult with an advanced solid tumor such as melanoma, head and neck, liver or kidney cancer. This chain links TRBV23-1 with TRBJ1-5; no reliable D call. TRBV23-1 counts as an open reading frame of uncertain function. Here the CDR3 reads CASSRPTGQPQHF. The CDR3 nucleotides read TGCGCCAGCAGTCGCCCGACGGGGCAGCCCCAGCATTTT.